The rows below give T cell receptor beta chains drawn from one sample of a study of identical twins. Using its own MiXCR run on the 5' RACE reads, TCRdb lists one record per CDR3 protein. The table includes around 1.7 million distinct CDR3 sequences, less than 40% detected once. The sample was cord blood. The receptors were gathered from a newborn girl in good health. The CDR3 runs from the conserved cysteine through the conserved F or W. A D gene is named only where the DNA matches it firmly. Only some rows state a clone size, as once, few, many or a class for expanded clones.

TRBD2	TRBV6-1	TRBJ2-5	NA	15	CASRGLAGRNNEQYF	TGTGCCAGCAGAGGACTAGCGGGAAGGAACAATGAGCAGTACTTC
NA	TRBV20-1	TRBJ2-5	NA	14	CSARDQARLGTQYF	TGCAGTGCTAGAGATCAGGCCAGACTTGGGACCCAGTACTTC
TRBD1	TRBV2	TRBJ1-4	NA	13	CAGRTGTNEKLFF	TGTGCCGGACGGACAGGGACTAATGAAAAACTGTTTTTT
NA	TRBV24-1	TRBJ2-3	NA	15	CATSDFERTTDTQYF	TGTGCCACCAGTGATTTTGAGCGAACCACAGATACGCAGTATTTT
NA	TRBV27	TRBJ2-3	NA	14	CASSLSAGKDTQYF	TGTGCCAGCAGTTTATCGGCAGGGAAAGATACGCAGTATTTT
NA	TRBV5-6	TRBJ2-7	NA	15	CASSLLSRGVNEQYF	TGTGCCAGCAGCTTGCTTTCCAGGGGCGTCAACGAGCAGTACTTC
NA	TRBV20-1	TRBJ2-1	few	11	CSARPTSTQFF	TGCAGTGCTAGACCTACTAGCACCCAGTTCTTC
NA	TRBV21-1	TRBJ1-2	few	16	CASSQAVDQGGYGYTF	TGTGCCAGCAGCCAAGCGGTAGACCAGGGTGGGTATGGCTACACCTTC
TRBD2	TRBV7-9	TRBJ2-7	NA	15	CASSVTSGASYEQYF	TGTGCCAGCAGCGTAACCAGCGGGGCCTCCTACGAGCAGTACTTC
TRBD1	TRBV3-1	TRBJ2-1	few	15	CASSLLTGAYNEQFF	TGTGCCAGCAGCCTACTCACAGGGGCCTACAATGAGCAGTTCTTC
NA	TRBV28	TRBJ1-2	NA	15	CASTFTGRFNYGYTF	TGTGCCAGCACCTTCACAGGGCGATTCAACTATGGCTACACCTTC
TRBD1	TRBV2	TRBJ1-2	NA	15	CASSETGTANYGYTF	TGTGCCAGCAGTGAAACCGGGACAGCTAACTATGGCTACACCTTC
NA	TRBV3-1	TRBJ1-3	NA	15	CASSQEIRGTNTIYF	TGTGCCAGCAGCCAAGAGATACGAGGGACAAACACCATATATTTT
NA	TRBV20-1	TRBJ1-2	many	12	CSARPGDYGYTF	TGCAGTGCTAGGCCAGGGGACTATGGCTACACCTTC
TRBD1	TRBV20-1	TRBJ1-2	many	13	CSAIDRASYGYTF	TGCAGTGCTATAGACAGGGCGTCCTATGGCTACACCTTC
TRBD1	TRBV20-1	TRBJ1-1	NA	13	CSARDQGGRDAFF	TGCAGTGCTAGAGATCAGGGGGGGAGGGATGCTTTCTTT
TRBD2	TRBV25-1	TRBJ2-3	few	16	CASSEYMTSGTDTQYF	TGTGCCAGCAGTGAATATATGACTAGCGGCACAGATACGCAGTATTTT
TRBD2	TRBV4-2	TRBJ2-3	NA	19	CASSQRIPGLAGDTDTQYF	TGTGCCAGCAGCCAACGCATACCGGGACTAGCGGGGGACACAGATACGCAGTATTTT
TRBD2	TRBV5-1	TRBJ2-3	NA	18	CAGSSGLAGGPGTDTQYF	TGCGCCGGCAGCTCAGGACTAGCGGGGGGGCCCGGCACAGATACGCAGTATTTT
TRBD1	TRBV5-4	TRBJ1-5	few	16	CASSWARGTGEQPQHF	TGTGCCAGCAGCTGGGCTCGGGGGACAGGGGAACAGCCCCAGCATTTT
NA	TRBV12-3/TRBV12-4	TRBJ2-1	NA	15	CASSSGGRGRNEQFF	TGTGCCAGCAGTTCCGGGGGACGGGGGCGGAATGAGCAGTTCTTC
NA	TRBV7-6	TRBJ1-4	NA	17	CASSYPPQGSEGEKLFF	TGTGCCAGCAGCTACCCCCCCCAGGGGAGTGAAGGAGAAAAACTGTTTTTT
NA	TRBV15	TRBJ2-1	NA	13	CATSSLGSDEQFF	TGTGCCACCAGCAGCCTAGGTAGCGATGAGCAGTTCTTC
TRBD2	TRBV4-1	TRBJ2-1	NA	18	CASSQDPPREERYNEQFF	TGCGCCAGCAGCCAAGACCCCCCCCGGGAGGAAAGATACAATGAGCAGTTCTTC
TRBD1	TRBV4-1	TRBJ1-6	NA	15	CASSRRTGDGSPLHF	TGCGCCAGCAGCCGGCGGACAGGGGATGGCTCACCCCTCCACTTT
TRBD1	TRBV29-1	TRBJ1-2	many	14	CSVEGTMLGGGYTF	TGCAGCGTTGAAGGGACTATGTTAGGGGGCGGTTACACCTTC
TRBD2	TRBV10-3	TRBJ2-3	NA	16	CAISGPRGGNSDTQYF	TGTGCCATCAGTGGCCCTCGGGGGGGTAACTCAGATACGCAGTATTTT
NA	TRBV20-1	TRBJ2-3	NA	14	CSARDLSFTDTQYF	TGCAGTGCTAGAGATTTGAGCTTCACAGATACGCAGTATTTT
TRBD1	TRBV29-1	TRBJ1-1	many	15	CSVDRTGSMNTEAFF	TGCAGCGTTGATCGGACAGGGTCCATGAACACTGAAGCTTTCTTT
NA	TRBV11-2	TRBJ2-1	few	15	CASSLDRRGYNEQFF	TGTGCCAGCAGCTTAGATCGGCGGGGCTACAATGAGCAGTTCTTC
NA	TRBV19	TRBJ2-1	NA	14	CASSQEWAADEQFF	TGTGCCAGTAGTCAAGAATGGGCGGCCGATGAGCAGTTCTTC
TRBD1	TRBV2	TRBJ2-7	few	14	CASRIRQGGYEQYF	TGTGCCAGCAGGATCCGACAGGGCGGCTACGAGCAGTACTTC
NA	TRBV11-2	TRBJ2-1	NA	15	CASSLEGFRGNEQFF	TGTGCCAGCAGCTTAGAAGGATTTCGGGGGAATGAGCAGTTCTTC
TRBD2	TRBV5-1	TRBJ2-6	NA	18	CASSLGSGAISGANALTF	TGCGCCAGCAGCTTAGGTAGCGGGGCGATCTCTGGGGCCAACGCCCTGACTTTC
NA	TRBV28	TRBJ1-1	NA	13	CASSSLIMGGAFF	TGTGCCAGCAGTTCATTGATCATGGGGGGAGCTTTCTTT
TRBD1	TRBV9	TRBJ2-5	few	14	CASSIHRGQETQYF	TGTGCCAGCAGCATACACAGGGGGCAAGAGACCCAGTACTTC
TRBD1	TRBV12-5	TRBJ2-3	NA	15	CASGLGDRGSDTQYF	TGTGCTAGTGGTTTGGGGGACAGGGGCTCAGATACGCAGTATTTT
TRBD2	TRBV7-7	TRBJ2-3	NA	18	CASSPLLGTSGVQDTQYF	TGTGCTAGCAGCCCACTCTTGGGGACTAGCGGGGTTCAGGATACGCAGTATTTT
TRBD1	TRBV20-1	TRBJ1-2	NA	13	CSARITGVYGYTF	TGCAGTGCTAGAATAACAGGGGTCTATGGCTACACCTTC
NA	TRBV29-1	TRBJ1-2	NA	11	CSVDRSYGYTF	TGCAGCGTTGACAGAAGCTATGGCTACACCTTC